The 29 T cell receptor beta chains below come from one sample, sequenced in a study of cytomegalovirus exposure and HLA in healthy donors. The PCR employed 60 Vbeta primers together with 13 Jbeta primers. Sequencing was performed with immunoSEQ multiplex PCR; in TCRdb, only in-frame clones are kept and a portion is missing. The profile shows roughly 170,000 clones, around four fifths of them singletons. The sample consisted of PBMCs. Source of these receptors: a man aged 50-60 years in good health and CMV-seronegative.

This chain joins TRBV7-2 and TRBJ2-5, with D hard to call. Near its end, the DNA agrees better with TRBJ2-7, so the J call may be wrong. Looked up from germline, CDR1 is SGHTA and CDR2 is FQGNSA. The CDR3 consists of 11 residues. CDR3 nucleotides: TGTGCCAGCAGCTTCCGCTACGAGCAGTACTTC. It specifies CASSFRYEQYF.

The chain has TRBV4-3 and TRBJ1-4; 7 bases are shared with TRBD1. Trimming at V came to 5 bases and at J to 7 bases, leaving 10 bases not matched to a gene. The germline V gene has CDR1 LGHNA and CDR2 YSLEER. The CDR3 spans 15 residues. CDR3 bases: TGCGCCAGCAGCGCCGACAGGGCATTGGGTGAAAAACTGTTTTTT. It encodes CASSADRALGEKLFF.

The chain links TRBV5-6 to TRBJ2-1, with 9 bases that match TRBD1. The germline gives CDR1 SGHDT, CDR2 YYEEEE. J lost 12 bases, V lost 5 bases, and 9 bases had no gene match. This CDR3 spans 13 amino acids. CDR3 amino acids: CASSPGTGIGQFF. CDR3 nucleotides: TGTGCCAGCAGTCCCGGGACAGGGATAGGGCAGTTCTTC.

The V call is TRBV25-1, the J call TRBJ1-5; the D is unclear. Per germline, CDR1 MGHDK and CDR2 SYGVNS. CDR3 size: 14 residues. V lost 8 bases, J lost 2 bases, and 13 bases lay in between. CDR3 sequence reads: CASRLPWGNQPQHF. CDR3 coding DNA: TGTGCCAGCCGACTTCCCTGGGGCAATCAGCCCCAGCATTTT.

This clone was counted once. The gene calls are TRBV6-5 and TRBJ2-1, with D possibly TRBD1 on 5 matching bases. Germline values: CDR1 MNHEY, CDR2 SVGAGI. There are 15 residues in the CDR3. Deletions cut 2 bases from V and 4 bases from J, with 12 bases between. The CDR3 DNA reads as TGTGCCAGCAGTTACGGGCAGGGTTTATACAATGAGCAGTTCTTC. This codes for CASSYGQGLYNEQFF.

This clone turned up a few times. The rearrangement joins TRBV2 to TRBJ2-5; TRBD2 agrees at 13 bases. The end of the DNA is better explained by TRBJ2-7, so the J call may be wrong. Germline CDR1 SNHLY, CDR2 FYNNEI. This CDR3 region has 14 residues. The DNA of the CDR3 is TGTGCCAGCAGGGGGACTAGCGGGAACTACGAGCAGTACTTC. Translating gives CASRGTSGNYEQYF.

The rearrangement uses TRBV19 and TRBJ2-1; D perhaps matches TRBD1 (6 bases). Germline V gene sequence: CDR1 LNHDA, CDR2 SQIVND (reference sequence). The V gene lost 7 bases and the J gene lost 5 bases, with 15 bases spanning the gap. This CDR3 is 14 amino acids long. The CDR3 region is CASISGTSDNEQFF. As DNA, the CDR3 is TGTGCCAGTATCTCCGGGACAAGCGACAATGAGCAGTTCTTC.

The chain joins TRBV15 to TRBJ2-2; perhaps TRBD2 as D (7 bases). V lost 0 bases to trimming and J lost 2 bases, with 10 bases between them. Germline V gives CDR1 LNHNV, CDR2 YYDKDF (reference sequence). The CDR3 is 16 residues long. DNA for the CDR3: TGTGCCACCAGCAGAGAGCGGGGGCAAAACACCGGGGAGCTGTTTTTT. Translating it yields CATSRERGQNTGELFF.

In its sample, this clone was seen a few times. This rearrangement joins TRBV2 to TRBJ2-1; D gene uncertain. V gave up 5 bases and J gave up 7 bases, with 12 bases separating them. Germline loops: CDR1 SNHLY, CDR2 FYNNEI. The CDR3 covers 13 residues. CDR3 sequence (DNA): TGTGCCAGCAGTAGCCCCAGGAAGAATGAGCAGTTCTTC. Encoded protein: CASSSPRKNEQFF.

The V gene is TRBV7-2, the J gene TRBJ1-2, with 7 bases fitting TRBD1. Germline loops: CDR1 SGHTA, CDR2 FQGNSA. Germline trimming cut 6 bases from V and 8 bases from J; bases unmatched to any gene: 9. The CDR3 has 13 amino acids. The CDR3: CASRPGTEEGYTF. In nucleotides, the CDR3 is TGTGCCAGCAGACCCGGGACAGAAGAGGGCTACACCTTC. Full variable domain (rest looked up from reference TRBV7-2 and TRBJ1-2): GAGVSQSPSNKVTEKGKDVELRCDPISGHTALYWYRQSLGQGLEFLIYFQGNSAPDKSGLPSDRFSAERTGGSVSTLTIQRTQQEDSAVYLCASRPGTEEGYTFGSGTRLTVV.

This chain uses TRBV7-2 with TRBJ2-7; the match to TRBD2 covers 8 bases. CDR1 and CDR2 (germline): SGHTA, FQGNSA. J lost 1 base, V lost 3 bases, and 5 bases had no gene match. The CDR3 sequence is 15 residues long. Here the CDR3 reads CASSFGGAGSYEQYF. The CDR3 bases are TGTGCCAGCAGCTTCGGGGGGGCCGGGTCCTACGAGCAGTACTTC.

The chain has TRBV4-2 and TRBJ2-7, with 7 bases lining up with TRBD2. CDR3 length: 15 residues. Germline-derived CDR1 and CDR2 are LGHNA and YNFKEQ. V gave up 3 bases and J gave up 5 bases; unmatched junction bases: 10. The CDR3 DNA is TGTGCCAGCAGCCATCCGGGGGAGGGTATCCACGAGCAGTACTTC. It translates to CASSHPGEGIHEQYF.

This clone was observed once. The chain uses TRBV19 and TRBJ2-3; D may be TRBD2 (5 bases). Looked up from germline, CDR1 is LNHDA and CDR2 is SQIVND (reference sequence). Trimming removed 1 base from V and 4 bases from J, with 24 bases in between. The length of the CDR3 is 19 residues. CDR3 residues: CASSIGPLFGVPEADTQYF. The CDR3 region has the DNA TGTGCCAGTAGTATAGGGCCCCTCTTTGGGGTCCCGGAGGCAGATACGCAGTATTTT.

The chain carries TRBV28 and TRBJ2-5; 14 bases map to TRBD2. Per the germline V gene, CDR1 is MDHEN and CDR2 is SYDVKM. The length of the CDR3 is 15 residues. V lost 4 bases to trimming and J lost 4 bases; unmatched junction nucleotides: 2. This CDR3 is CASSSGLAGAETQYF. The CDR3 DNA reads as TGTGCCAGCAGTTCGGGACTAGCGGGAGCAGAGACCCAGTACTTC.

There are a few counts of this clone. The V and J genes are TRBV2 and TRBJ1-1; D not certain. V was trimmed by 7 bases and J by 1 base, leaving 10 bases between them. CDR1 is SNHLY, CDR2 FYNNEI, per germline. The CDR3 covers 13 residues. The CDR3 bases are TGTGCCAGCAAGTTTAGGAGGAACACTGAAGCTTTCTTT. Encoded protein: CASKFRRNTEAFF. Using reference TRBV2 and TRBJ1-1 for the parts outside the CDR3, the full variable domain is EPEVTQTPSHQVTQMGQEVILRCVPISNHLYFYWYRQILGQKVEFLVSFYNNEISEKSEIFDDQFSVERPDGSNFTLKIRSTKLEDSAMYFCASKFRRNTEAFFGQGTRLTVV.

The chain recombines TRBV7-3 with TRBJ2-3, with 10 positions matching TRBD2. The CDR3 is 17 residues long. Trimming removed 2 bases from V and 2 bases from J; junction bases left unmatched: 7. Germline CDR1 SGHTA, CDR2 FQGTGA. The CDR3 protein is CASSLGLAVGFTDTQYF. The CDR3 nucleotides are TGTGCCAGCAGCTTAGGACTAGCGGTCGGTTTCACAGATACGCAGTATTTT. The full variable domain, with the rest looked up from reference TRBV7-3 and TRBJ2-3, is GAGVSQTPSNKVTEKGKYVELRCDPISGHTALYWYRQSLGQGPEFLIYFQGTGAADDSGLPNDRFFAVRPEGSVSTLKIQRTERGDSAVYLCASSLGLAVGFTDTQYFGPGTRLTVL.

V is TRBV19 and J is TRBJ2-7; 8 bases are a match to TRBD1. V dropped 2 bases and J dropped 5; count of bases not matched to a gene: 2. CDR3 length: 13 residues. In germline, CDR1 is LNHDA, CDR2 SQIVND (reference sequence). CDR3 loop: CASSIWTGNEQYF. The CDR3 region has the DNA TGTGCCAGTAGTATATGGACAGGGAACGAGCAGTACTTC.

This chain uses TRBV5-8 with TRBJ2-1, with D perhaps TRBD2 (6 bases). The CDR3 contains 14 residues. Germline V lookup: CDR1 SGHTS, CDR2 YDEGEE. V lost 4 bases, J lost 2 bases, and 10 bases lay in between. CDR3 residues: CASSGGKTYNEQFF. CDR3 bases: TGTGCCAGCAGCGGCGGGAAAACCTACAATGAGCAGTTCTTC.

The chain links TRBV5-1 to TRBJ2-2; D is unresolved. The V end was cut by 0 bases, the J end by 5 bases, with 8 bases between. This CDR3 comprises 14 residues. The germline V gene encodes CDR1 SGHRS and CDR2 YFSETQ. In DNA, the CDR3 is TGCGCCAGCAGCTTGGCCCTTCGGACCGGGGAGCTGTTTTTT. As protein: CASSLALRTGELFF.

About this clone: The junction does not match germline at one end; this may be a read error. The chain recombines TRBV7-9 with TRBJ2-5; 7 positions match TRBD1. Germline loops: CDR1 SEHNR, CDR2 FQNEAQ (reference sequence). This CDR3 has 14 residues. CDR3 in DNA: TGTTCCAGCAGCCCCGGGACAGTAAGAGAGACCCAGTACTTC. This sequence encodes CSSSPGTVRETQYF.

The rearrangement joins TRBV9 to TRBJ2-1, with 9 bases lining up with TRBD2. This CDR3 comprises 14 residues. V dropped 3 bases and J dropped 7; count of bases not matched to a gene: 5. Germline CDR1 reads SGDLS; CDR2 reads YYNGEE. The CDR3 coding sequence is TGTGCCAGCAGCGCGAGCGGGAGGAGAAATGAGCAGTTCTTC. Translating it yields CASSASGRRNEQFF.

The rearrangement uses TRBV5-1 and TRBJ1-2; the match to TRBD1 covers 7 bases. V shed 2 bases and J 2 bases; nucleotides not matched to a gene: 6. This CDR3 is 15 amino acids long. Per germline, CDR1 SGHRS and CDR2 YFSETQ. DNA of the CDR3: TGCGCCAGCAGCTTTGACAGGGTTGAAAACTATGGCTACACCTTC. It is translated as CASSFDRVENYGYTF.

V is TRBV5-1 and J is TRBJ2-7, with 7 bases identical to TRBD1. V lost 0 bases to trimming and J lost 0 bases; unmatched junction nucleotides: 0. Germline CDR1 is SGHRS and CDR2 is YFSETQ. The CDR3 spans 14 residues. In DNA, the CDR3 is TGCGCCAGCAGCTTGGGGGACAGCTCCTACGAGCAGTACTTC. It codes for CASSLGDSSYEQYF.

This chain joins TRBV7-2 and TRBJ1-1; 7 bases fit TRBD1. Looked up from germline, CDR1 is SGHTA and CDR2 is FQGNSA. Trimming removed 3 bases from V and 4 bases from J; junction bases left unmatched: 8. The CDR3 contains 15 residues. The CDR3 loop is CASSLTATGATEAFF. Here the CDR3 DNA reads TGTGCCAGCAGCTTGACGGCCACAGGGGCCACTGAAGCTTTCTTT.

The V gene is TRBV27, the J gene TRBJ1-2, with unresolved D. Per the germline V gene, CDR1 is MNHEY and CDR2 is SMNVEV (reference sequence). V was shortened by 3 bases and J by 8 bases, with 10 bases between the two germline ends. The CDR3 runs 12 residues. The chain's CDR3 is CASSLRGHGYTF. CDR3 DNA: TGTGCCAGCAGTTTGAGAGGGCACGGCTACACCTTC.

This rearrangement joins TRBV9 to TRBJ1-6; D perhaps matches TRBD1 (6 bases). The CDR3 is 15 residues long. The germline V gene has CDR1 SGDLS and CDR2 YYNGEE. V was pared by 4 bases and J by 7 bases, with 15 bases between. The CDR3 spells CASSTNRVGNSPLHF. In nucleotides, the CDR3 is TGTGCCAGCAGCACAAACAGGGTTGGGAATTCACCCCTCCACTTT.

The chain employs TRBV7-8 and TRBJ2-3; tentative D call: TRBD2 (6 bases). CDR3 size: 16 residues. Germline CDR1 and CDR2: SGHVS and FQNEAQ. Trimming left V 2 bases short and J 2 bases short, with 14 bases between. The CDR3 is CASSLILGGVTDTQYF. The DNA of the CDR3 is TGTGCCAGCAGCTTAATTCTCGGCGGGGTCACAGATACGCAGTATTTT.

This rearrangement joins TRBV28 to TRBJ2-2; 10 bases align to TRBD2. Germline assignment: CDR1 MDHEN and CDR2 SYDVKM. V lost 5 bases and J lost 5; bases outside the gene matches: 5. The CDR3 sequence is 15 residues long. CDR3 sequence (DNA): TGTGCCAGCAGTCTACCGGGACTAGCGACCGGGGAGCTGTTTTTT. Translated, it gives CASSLPGLATGELFF.

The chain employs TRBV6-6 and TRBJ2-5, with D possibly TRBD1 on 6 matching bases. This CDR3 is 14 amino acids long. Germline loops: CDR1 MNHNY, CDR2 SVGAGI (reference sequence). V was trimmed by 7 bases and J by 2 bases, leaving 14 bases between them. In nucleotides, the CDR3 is TGTGCCAGCAACGTACAGGGTGTACAAGAGACCCAGTACTTC. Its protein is CASNVQGVQETQYF.